The sequence of this TCR beta chain was determined in a study of T cell repertoires in cytomegalovirus infection. Findings and caveats of the study: What dominated the ex vivo response were HLA-C-restricted CMV-specific TCR beta clonotypes.

As to this clonotype: Its antigen is as yet unknown.

The CDR3 runs to 14 residues. The ends were cut back, 3 bases at V and 5 bases at J, with 14 bases in the middle. CDR1 SGHRS and CDR2 YFSETQ come from the germline V gene. MiXCR, applied by TCRdb to the reads, yields one record per CDR3 protein. The sample shows fewer than 400,000 distinct CDR3 sequences, approximately 18% of them seen only once. Source material: PBMCs. This TCR came from a human donor in good health (CMV status not recorded). Some clones in this sample may be carry-over from other donors' samples. This sequence joins TRBV5-1 and TRBJ2-5; D not certain. The CDR3 sequence is CASSSERRRETQYF. CDR3 sequence (DNA): TGCGCCAGCAGCTCCGAGAGACGACGGGAGACCCAGTACTTC.